What follows are 32 T cell receptor beta chains derived from one specimen sequenced in a study of blood T cell repertoires in COVID-19 (dated by TCRdb to between 2020 and 2021). The library was made by the immunoSEQ multiplex PCR assay. What TCRdb holds here is the immuneACCESS table cut down to in-frame rearrangements. Part of the clones is not present; checked against another copy, under half of the missing clones reflect an unresolved V gene, and the others are unexplained. The sample has about 240,000 clones on record, around 87% of them singletons. Around 7.8% of the sample goes to the ten largest clones. Sequencing used peripheral blood. The source is a man between 60 and 70 years old who had recovered from COVID-19.

The rearrangement uses TRBV3-1 (or the pseudogene TRBV3-2) and TRBJ2-3, with TRBD2 identical over 7 bases. Unmatched junction bases numbered 9, after V lost 3 bases and J lost 0 bases. Per the germline V gene, CDR1 is LGHDT and CDR2 is YNNKEL (reference sequence). The CDR3 length is 17 residues. CDR3 coding DNA: TGTGCCAGCAGCCAGGGGGAAGCGGGGACTAGCACAGATACGCAGTATTTT. Translation: CASSQGEAGTSTDTQYF.

The chain is built from TRBV18 and TRBJ2-2; a possible D gene is TRBD2 (5 bases). CDR3 length equals 15 residues. Per the germline V gene, CDR1 is KGHSH and CDR2 is LQKENI. The germline V and J ends were trimmed by 4 bases and 0 bases, with 9 bases remaining between them. The CDR3 region has the DNA TGTGCCAGCTCACAGCGGCAGGCGAACACCGGGGAGCTGTTTTTT. It translates to CASSQRQANTGELFF.

The CDR3 loop is CASSLGPTSGQETQYF. CDR3 in DNA: TGCGCCAGCAGCTTGGGCCCGACTAGCGGGCAAGAGACCCAGTACTTC. The V and J genes are TRBV5-1 and TRBJ2-5; 10 nucleotides align to TRBD2. The CDR3 runs 16 residues. V gave up 0 bases and J gave up 2 bases; unmatched junction bases: 4. The V gene's germline CDR1 is SGHRS and CDR2 YFSETQ.

The chain couples TRBV7-2 to TRBJ2-7; 7 bases are shared with TRBD2. The CDR3 totals 15 residues. Germline CDR1 reads SGHTA; CDR2 reads FQGNSA. The ends lost 0 bases at V and 0 bases at J; junction bases unmatched: 2. The CDR3 region has the DNA TGTGCCAGCAGCTTAGCCAGCGGGGTCTCCTACGAGCAGTACTTC. This gives the protein CASSLASGVSYEQYF.

CDR3 sequence reads: CASSPRGLPGELFF. In DNA form, the CDR3 reads TGTGCCAGCTCACCAAGGGGACTCCCCGGGGAGCTGTTTTTT. The chain recombines TRBV18 with TRBJ2-2; a possible D gene is TRBD2 (6 bases). Trimming took 2 bases from V and 6 from J, leaving 10 bases between them. Germline-derived CDR1 and CDR2 are KGHSH and LQKENI. This CDR3 region has 14 residues.

This clone was picked up a small number of times. The chain is built from TRBV7-8 and TRBJ2-1; D is perhaps TRBD1 (5 bases). The CDR3 is 15 residues long. The V end lost 2 bases, the J end lost 3 bases, and 11 bases lay between the germline ends. Germline CDR1 SGHVS, CDR2 FQNEAQ. CDR3 DNA: TGTGCCAGCAGCTTACCCCAGGGAAACTACAATGAGCAGTTCTTC. Residues: CASSLPQGNYNEQFF.

The CDR3 protein is CASSPLDRVRGTEAFF. For the CDR3, the DNA is TGCGCCAGCAGCCCCCTGGACAGGGTAAGGGGCACTGAAGCTTTCTTT. J is TRBJ1-1 and V is TRBV5-1; 8 nucleotides match TRBD1. Per germline, CDR1 SGHRS and CDR2 YFSETQ. The CDR3 length is 16 residues. The trim removed 4 bases at V and 4 bases at J, leaving 12 bases unmatched.

V and J are TRBV11-2 and TRBJ2-2, with 9 bases aligning to TRBD1. Germline trimming cut 5 bases from V and 6 bases from J; bases unmatched to any gene: 7. Germline loops: CDR1 SGHAT, CDR2 FQNNGV. The CDR3 is 15 residues long. CDR3: CASSLTGGWSGELFF. As DNA, the CDR3 is TGTGCCAGCAGCCTAACAGGGGGCTGGTCCGGGGAGCTGTTTTTT.

The V and J genes are TRBV6-5 and TRBJ2-1; 7 positions match TRBD2. CDR3 size: 14 residues. With 7 bases clipped from V and 7 bases from J, the junction kept 10 bases outside the gene matches. CDR1 MNHEY and CDR2 SVGAGI come from the germline V gene. The CDR3 DNA reads TGTGCCAGCACGAGGGAGGGGATTGGGAATGAGCAGTTCTTC. As protein: CASTREGIGNEQFF.

The chain combines TRBV19 with TRBJ1-2; TRBD1 matches 9 bases. Germline assignment: CDR1 LNHDA and CDR2 SQIVND (reference sequence). The CDR3 consists of 15 residues. J gave up 2 bases and V 4 bases, and 5 bases lay outside the gene matches. The CDR3 DNA reads as TGTGCCAGTAGTACGACAGGGGGAGGCAACTATGGCTACACCTTC. Translation gives CASSTTGGGNYGYTF.

The chain joins TRBV11-2 to TRBJ2-3; TRBD2 agrees at 9 bases. From germline, CDR1 is SGHAT and CDR2 FQNNGV. The CDR3 spans 17 residues. J gave up 0 bases and V 4 bases, and 8 bases lay outside the gene matches. The CDR3 spells CASSSLPSGESTDTQYF. The CDR3 coding sequence is TGTGCCAGCAGCTCCTTACCTAGCGGGGAGAGCACAGATACGCAGTATTTT.

This clone was detected once. The chain combines TRBV10-2 with TRBJ1-2; the match to TRBD1 covers 8 bases. Unmatched junction bases numbered 6, after V lost 6 bases and J lost 0 bases. The CDR3 loop spans 15 amino acids. Germline CDR1 WSHSY, CDR2 SAAADI. CDR3 sequence: CASSQDREPNYGYTF. As DNA, the CDR3 is TGCGCCAGCAGCCAGGACAGGGAGCCTAACTATGGCTACACCTTC.

In this sample, this clone turned up once. This chain connects TRBV7-8 to TRBJ2-7, with 8 bases identical to TRBD2. Germline CDR1 and CDR2: SGHVS and FQNEAQ. This CDR3 has 15 residues. V shed 5 bases, J shed 0 bases, and the junction held 6 bases outside the gene matches. The CDR3 coding sequence is TGTGCCAGCAGCCTCGGGGGGGTCGGCTCCTACGAGCAGTACGTC. This encodes CASSLGGVGSYEQYV.

The chain's CDR3 is CASSLRQGTYNEQFF. In DNA form, the CDR3 reads TGCGCCAGCAGCTTGAGGCAGGGGACATACAATGAGCAGTTCTTC. V gene TRBV5-1 combines with J gene TRBJ2-1, with D possibly TRBD1 on 6 matching bases. This CDR3 contains 15 residues. The germline gives CDR1 SGHRS, CDR2 YFSETQ. V was clipped by 1 base and J by 4 bases, with 12 bases between them.

The chain couples TRBV12-5 to TRBJ2-1; weak D call: TRBD1 (5 bases). Trimming took off 5 bases at V and 6 bases at J, with 14 bases between the two ends. The germline gives CDR1 LGHNT, CDR2 FRNRAP. CDR3 size: 14 residues. The CDR3 region has the DNA TGTGCTAGTGGTCATCGACAGCTACTCAATGAGCAGTTCTTC. Protein sequence: CASGHRQLLNEQFF.

The chain is built from TRBV7-8 and TRBJ2-3; 12 nucleotides match TRBD2. Germline V CDR1 and CDR2: SGHVS, FQNEAQ. The V segment lost 2 bases and the J segment 10 bases; nucleotides outside the gene matches: 13. The CDR3 runs to 17 residues. DNA for the CDR3: TGTGCCAGCAGCTTAATCTTCCTAGCGGGGGGGCGGTCAGCGCAGTATTTT. As protein: CASSLIFLAGGRSAQYF. Variable domain in full (rest from reference TRBV7-8 and TRBJ2-3): GAGVSQSPRYKVAKRGQDVALRCDPISGHVSLFWYQQALGQGPEFLTYFQNEAQLDKSGLPSDRFFAERPEGSVSTLKIQRTQQEDSAVYLCASSLIFLAGGRSAQYFGPGTRLTVL.

This clone is a singleton in its sample. The chain employs TRBV14 and TRBJ2-1; TRBD2 aligns across 10 bases. The trim removed 0 bases at V and 3 bases at J, leaving 5 bases unmatched. Germline-derived CDR1 and CDR2 are SGHDN and FVKESK. The CDR3 contains 17 residues. This CDR3 is CASSQDRVAGGYNEQFF. Here the CDR3 DNA reads TGTGCCAGCAGCCAAGATAGGGTAGCGGGGGGCTACAATGAGCAGTTCTTC.

The chain uses TRBV5-1 and TRBJ2-7, with 7 bases identical to TRBD1. The V gene's germline CDR1 is SGHRS and CDR2 YFSETQ. This CDR3 contains 15 residues. Losses at the gene ends were 1 base for V and 2 bases for J; bases not matched to a gene: 6. For the CDR3, the DNA is TGCGCCAGCAGCTTGCGGACAGGTGGCACCTACGAGCAGTACGTC. Translating gives CASSLRTGGTYEQYV.

This clone was detected only a few times. The rearrangement uses TRBV3-1 (or the pseudogene TRBV3-2) and TRBJ2-7, with unresolved D. V lost 0 bases, J lost 2 bases, and 5 bases lay in between. This CDR3 contains 13 residues. The germline gives CDR1 LGHDT, CDR2 YNNKEL (reference sequence). CDR3 coding DNA: TGTGCCAGCAGCCAAGACAGGCCCTACGAGCAGTACGTC. As protein: CASSQDRPYEQYV.

The rearrangement uses TRBV18 and TRBJ2-3, with TRBD2 as a possible D gene (5 bases). V was shortened by 3 bases and J by 2 bases, with 12 bases between the two germline ends. The germline V gene encodes CDR1 KGHSH and CDR2 LQKENI. The length of the CDR3 is 15 residues. CDR3 protein: CASSPGPLATDTQYF. CDR3 DNA: TGTGCCAGCTCACCCGGGCCCCTAGCCACAGATACGCAGTATTTT. Full variable domain (remainder filled in from reference TRBV18 and TRBJ2-3): NAGVMQNPRHLVRRRGQEARLRCSPMKGHSHVYWYRQLPEEGLKFMVYLQKENIIDESGMPKERFSAEFPKEGPSILRIQQVVRGDSAAYFCASSPGPLATDTQYFGPGTRLTVL.

This clone was picked up one time. The V gene is TRBV19, the J gene TRBJ2-3; TRBD1 matches 7 bases. Per the germline V gene, CDR1 is LNHDA and CDR2 is SQIVND (reference sequence). The ends lost 3 bases at V and 3 bases at J; junction bases unmatched: 9. The CDR3 extends over 16 amino acids. This CDR3 is CASSMRQGDFTDTQYF. CDR3 coding DNA: TGTGCCAGTAGTATGAGGCAGGGGGATTTTACAGATACGCAGTATTTT.

The chain recombines TRBV5-6 with TRBJ1-6; D call uncertain. CDR3 length: 18 amino acids. Germline V gives CDR1 SGHDT, CDR2 YYEEEE. V was shortened by 3 bases and J by 0 bases, with 16 bases between the two germline ends. In DNA form, the CDR3 reads TGTGCCAGCAGCTCCTTGAGCGCAGCCAGCTCCTATAATTCACCCCTCCACTTT. Amino acid sequence: CASSSLSAASSYNSPLHF.

The rearrangement uses TRBV5-1 and TRBJ2-4, with 14 bases lining up with TRBD2. Trimming took 4 bases from V and 6 from J; bases not matched to a gene: 3. CDR1 is SGHRS, CDR2 YFSETQ, per germline. This CDR3 has 15 amino acids. The DNA of the CDR3 is TGCGCCAGCAGCACAGGACTAGCGGGGGGAAACATTCAGTACTTC. This gives the protein CASSTGLAGGNIQYF.

The chain recombines TRBV7-2 with TRBJ1-2, with a weak D call TRBD1 (6 bases). CDR1 is SGHTA and CDR2 is FQGNSA in the germline V gene. The CDR3 sequence is 17 residues long. Trimming stripped 3 bases from V and 1 base from J, with 18 bases between. CDR3 amino acids: CASSFPSLSQGNYGYTF. The CDR3 nucleotides read TGTGCCAGCAGCTTCCCCTCACTATCACAGGGTAACTATGGCTACACCTTC.

There are a few counts of this clone. Other DNA variants within this sample encode the same CDR3. The V gene is TRBV7-9, the J gene TRBJ1-1; no firm D call. The CDR3 consists of 11 residues. The germline V gene encodes CDR1 SEHNR and CDR2 FQNEAQ (reference sequence). Trimming shortened V by 6 bases and J by 5 bases, and 7 bases separated the two germline ends. In DNA form, the CDR3 reads TGTGCCAGCAGTTTTCTAACTGAAGCTTTCTTT. Its translation: CASSFLTEAFF. The full variable domain, completed using reference TRBV7-9 and TRBJ1-1, is DTGVSQNPRHKITKRGQNVTFRCDPISEHNRLYWYRQTLGQGPEFLTYFQNEAQLEKSRLLSDRFSAERPKGSFSTLEIQRTEQGDSAMYLCASSFLTEAFFGQGTRLTVV.

The gene calls are TRBV30 and TRBJ2-1; 8 nucleotides line up with TRBD2. J was trimmed by 8 bases and V by 6 bases; bases with no gene match: 6. This CDR3 has 12 amino acids. Germline loops: CDR1 GTSNPN, CDR2 SVGIG (reference sequence). CDR3 DNA sequence: TGTGCCTGTAGCGCGGGGGGTGATGAGCAGTTCTTC. Its protein product is CACSAGGDEQFF.

The rearrangement joins TRBV10-1 to TRBJ1-1; unclear D gene. This CDR3 is 15 amino acids long. The germline gives CDR1 WNHNN, CDR2 SYGVQD (reference sequence). V was cut by 4 bases and J by 10 bases, with 22 bases left in between. The DNA for the CDR3 is TGCGCCAGCAGTGCGTCAAAAGACAACGGACTGAGAGCTTTCTTT. It yields the protein CASSASKDNGLRAFF.

CDR3 nucleotide sequence: TGTGCCAGCAGCTTAGCTCCAACCCTTGGACGGCCGCGGACTTCTGGGGCCAACGTCCTGACTTTC. Translated: CASSLAPTLGRPRTSGANVLTF. This sequence joins TRBV13 and TRBJ2-6, with D perhaps TRBD2 (5 bases). The CDR3 contains 22 residues. V gave up 1 base and J gave up 1 base, with 26 bases separating them. Germline loops: CDR1 PRHDT, CDR2 FYEKMQ (reference sequence).

In this sample, this clone turned up once. CDR3 region: CATSRSGNSPLHF. Here the CDR3 DNA reads TGTGCCACCAGCCGGAGCGGGAATTCACCCCTCCACTTT. This chain uses TRBV6-5 with TRBJ1-6; D is uncertain. V lost 10 bases and J lost 7, with 14 bases in between. This CDR3 comprises 13 residues. Germline V gives CDR1 MNHEY, CDR2 SVGAGI.

The V gene is TRBV5-4, the J gene TRBJ1-1; 7 bases map to TRBD1. This CDR3 spans 15 amino acids. The J segment lost 4 bases and the V segment lost 2 bases, leaving 8 bases of the junction unmatched. Germline CDR1 SGHNT, CDR2 YYREEE (reference sequence). The chain's CDR3 is CASSLNKPGGTEAFF. CDR3 in DNA: TGTGCCAGCAGCTTAAATAAGCCAGGGGGCACTGAAGCTTTCTTT.

The rearrangement joins TRBV6-5 to TRBJ1-1; D gene unclear. Between the trimmed V and J ends, which lost 1 base and 2 bases, there was a span of 8 bases. Germline V gene lookup returns CDR1 MNHEY and CDR2 SVGAGI. This CDR3 contains 14 residues. The CDR3 DNA follows: TGTGCCAGCAGTTACTGGGAGGAAAACACTGAAGCTTTCTTT. Translation gives CASSYWEENTEAFF.

The chain combines TRBV9 with TRBJ2-1, with D possibly being TRBD2 (5 bases). Germline V gene sequence: CDR1 SGDLS, CDR2 YYNGEE. This CDR3 has 16 amino acids. Trimming pared 4 bases from V and 0 bases from J, leaving 14 bases between. CDR3: CASSYGVLSSYNEQFF. DNA of the CDR3: TGTGCCAGCAGCTACGGGGTACTCAGCTCCTACAATGAGCAGTTCTTC.